This T cell receptor (beta chain) comes out of a study of Ad26.COV2.S vaccination and SARS-CoV-2 variants. Generated by immunoSEQ multiplex PCR, the TCRdb table keeps only in-frame clones and is missing some. The profile shows fewer than 800,000 clones, about 90% of them singletons. This CDR3 region has 14 residues. Deletions cut 0 bases from V and 8 bases from J, with 14 bases between. The V gene's germline CDR1 is GTSNPN and CDR2 SVGIG (reference sequence). Remarks on this clone: Antigen: not known.

Overall study results and limits: There was a possibility that the TCR breadth and depth analyses underestimated total T cell responses.

Noted treatment: about 20 received Ad26.COV2.S at low or high dose, single or two shots; 5 received placebo; per-sample allocation not given. Sampling occurred on day 63 after the first vaccine or placebo injection. Ad26 vector vaccine expressed Wuhan-strain SARS-CoV-2 spike. The chain employs TRBV30 and TRBJ2-1; D gene uncertain. Sequenced here: peripheral blood, sampled in a trial of Ad26.COV2.S vaccine versus placebo. The receptor was derived from a person aged 18-60 years who received the Ad26.COV2.S COVID-19 vaccine or a placebo. CDR3 sequence (DNA): TGTGCCTGGAGTGTACCCGGGCCCCGGGATGAGCAGTTCTTC. It yields the protein CAWSVPGPRDEQFF.